The present TCR beta chain was sequenced within a study of shared clonotypes between healthy human individuals. Notes on this clone: What it binds is not known.

Study-level results: Rarefaction exposed incomplete sorted-subset sequencing despite large depth.

V shed 3 bases and J shed 2 bases, with 13 bases lying between them. CDR1 is MNHEY, CDR2 SMNVEV, per germline (reference sequence). The CDR3 consists of 15 residues. Donors were healthy HIV-negative adults without recent acute infections or vaccinations. Several immunoSEQ plates held equal portions of the genomic DNA taken from each subset. Clones were sequenced by immunoSEQ multiplex PCR, and TCRdb holds only the in-frame ones, with some missing. The repertoire holds about 2.3 million clones, 85% to 95% seen once, with around 0.38% in the top ten. This sequence originates from a young man in good health. Some clones in this sample may be carry-over from other donors' samples. The sample was naive CD4+ T cells from PBMCs. As for subset: CD45RA+ positively selected. This chain uses TRBV27 with TRBJ1-1; D is possibly TRBD1 (5 bases). CDR3 amino acids: CASSLADRLNTEAFF. The CDR3 coding sequence is TGTGCCAGCAGTTTGGCAGACAGACTCAACACTGAAGCTTTCTTT.